The 6 T cell receptor beta chains below all came from one sample that was sequenced in a study of OX40 agonist ivuxolimab in advanced cancers. The assay was immunoSEQ multiplex PCR, and TCRdb's table has in-frame clones only and misses some. This sample has about 53,000 clones, with 79% found just once. Specimen: CD4+ or CD8+ T cells sorted from blood, collected in a trial of the OX40 agonist ivuxolimab. Receptors originate from an adult with an advanced solid tumor such as melanoma, head and neck, liver or kidney cancer.

As regards this clone: At one end, the junction sequence differs from germline, possibly due to a read error. The chain has TRBV5-1 and TRBJ2-3; no clear D gene. Germline CDR1 SGHRS, CDR2 YFSETQ. The CDR3 loop spans 16 amino acids. CDR3 sequence: CATSSGVLSSTDTQYF. DNA for the CDR3: TGCGCCACCAGCTCAGGAGTCCTTTCTAGCACAGATACGCAGTATTTT.

CDR3 nucleotides: TGTGCCAGCAGCCAAGGGATAGGGTTCTCCTACGAGCAGTACTTC. Translating gives CASSQGIGFSYEQYF. V gene TRBV14 combines with J gene TRBJ2-7, with unresolved D. Germline values: CDR1 SGHDN, CDR2 FVKESK. V was pared by 1 base and J by 0 bases, with 10 bases between. The CDR3 extends over 15 amino acids.

The chain combines TRBV27 with TRBJ1-4; TRBD1 matches at 8 bases. Looked up from germline, CDR1 is MNHEY and CDR2 is SMNVEV (reference sequence). The V gene end was trimmed by 6 bases and the J gene end by 8 bases; junction bases not matched to a gene: 11. The CDR3 runs 15 residues. As DNA, the CDR3 is TGTGCCAGCAGACCACTGGACAGGGTGGGGGAAAAACTGTTTTTT. Residues: CASRPLDRVGEKLFF.

The genes are TRBV5-1 and TRBJ1-3, with 7 bases fitting TRBD1. Germline CDR1 SGHRS, CDR2 YFSETQ. V lost 4 bases and J lost 7; bases outside the gene matches: 11. The CDR3 consists of 15 residues. CDR3 bases: TGCGCCAGCAGCCCCGAGGGGACAGTGGGGAACACCATATATTTT. Amino acid sequence: CASSPEGTVGNTIYF. Full variable domain (rest looked up from reference TRBV5-1 and TRBJ1-3): KAGVTQTPRYLIKTRGQQVTLSCSPISGHRSVSWYQQTPGQGLQFLFEYFSETQRNKGNFPGRFSGRQFSNSRSEMNVSTLELGDSALYLCASSPEGTVGNTIYFGEGSWLTVV.

J is TRBJ2-1 and V is TRBV10-2; no definite D call. The CDR3 has 16 residues. V lost 2 bases to trimming and J lost 2 bases, with 13 bases between them. From germline, CDR1 is WSHSY and CDR2 SAAADI. CDR3 sequence (DNA): TGCGCCAGCAGTGAGGCGTTGATAGTTCCCTACAATGAGCAGTTCTTC. Its protein is CASSEALIVPYNEQFF.

The chain joins TRBV11-2 to TRBJ1-1; D is undetermined. V was pared by 1 base and J by 8 bases, with 14 bases between. The germline V gene encodes CDR1 SGHAT and CDR2 FQNNGV. The CDR3 extends over 14 amino acids. The CDR3 bases are TGTGCCAGCAGCTTAGTCAATCGAATTGGGGAAGCTTTCTTT. Translating it yields CASSLVNRIGEAFF.